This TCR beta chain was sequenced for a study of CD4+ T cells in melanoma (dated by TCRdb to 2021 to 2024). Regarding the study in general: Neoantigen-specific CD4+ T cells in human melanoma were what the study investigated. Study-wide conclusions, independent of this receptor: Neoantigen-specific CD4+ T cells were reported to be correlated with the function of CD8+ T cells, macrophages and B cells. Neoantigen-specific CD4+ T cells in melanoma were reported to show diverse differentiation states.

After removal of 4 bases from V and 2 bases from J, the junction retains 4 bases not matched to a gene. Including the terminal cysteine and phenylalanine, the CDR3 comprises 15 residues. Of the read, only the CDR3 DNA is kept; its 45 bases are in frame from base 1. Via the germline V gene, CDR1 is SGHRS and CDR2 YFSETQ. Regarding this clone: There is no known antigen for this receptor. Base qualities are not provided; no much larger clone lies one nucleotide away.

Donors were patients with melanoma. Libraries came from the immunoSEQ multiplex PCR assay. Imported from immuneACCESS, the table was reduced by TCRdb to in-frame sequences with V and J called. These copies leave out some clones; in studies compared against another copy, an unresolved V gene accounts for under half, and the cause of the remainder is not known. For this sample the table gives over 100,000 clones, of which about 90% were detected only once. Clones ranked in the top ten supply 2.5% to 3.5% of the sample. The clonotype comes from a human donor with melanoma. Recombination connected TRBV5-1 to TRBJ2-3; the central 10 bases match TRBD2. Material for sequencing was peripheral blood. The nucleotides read TGCGCCAGCAGCCCCGGGACTAGCGTCACAGATACGCAGTATTTT. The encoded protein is CASSPGTSVTDTQYF.